This T cell receptor beta chain comes out of a study of T cell repertoires in cytomegalovirus infection. In TCRdb, the reads were re-called with MiXCR into one record per CDR3 protein. This table holds under 450,000 distinct CDR3 sequences, about a third found once. This clonotype was observed a few times. The antigen is not known. This clonotype was obtained from a human donor in good health (CMV status not recorded). Some clones in this sample may be carry-over from other donors' samples. The specimen was cultured PBMCs, collected from culture after CMV antigen stimulation.

CDR3 DNA: TGTGCCAGCAGCTTAGGGAGAGGGGGTCGGCCTCAACACTCCTACGAGCAGTACTTC. Translating it yields CASSLGRGGRPQHSYEQYF. The chain uses TRBV7-6 and TRBJ2-7; a weak D match, TRBD1 (6 bases). From germline, CDR1 is SGHVS and CDR2 FNYEAQ. There are 19 residues in the CDR3. Trimming removed 1 base from V and 0 bases from J, with 22 bases in between.